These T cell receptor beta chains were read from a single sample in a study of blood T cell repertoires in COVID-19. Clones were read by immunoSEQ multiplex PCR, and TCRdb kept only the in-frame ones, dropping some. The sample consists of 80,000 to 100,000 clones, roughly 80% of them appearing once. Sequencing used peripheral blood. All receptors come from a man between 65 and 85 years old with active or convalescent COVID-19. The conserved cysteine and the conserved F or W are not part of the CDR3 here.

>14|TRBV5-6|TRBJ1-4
ASSLQGQGYGEKLF
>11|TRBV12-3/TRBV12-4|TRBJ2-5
ASSLDLGETQY
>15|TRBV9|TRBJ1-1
ASSDGQGALPDPEAF
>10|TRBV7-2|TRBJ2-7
ASSRQGYEQY
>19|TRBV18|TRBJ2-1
ASSSRNIRLAGASKYNEQF
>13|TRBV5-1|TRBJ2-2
ASRGTSQNTGELF
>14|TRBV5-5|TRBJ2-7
ASSPAGGYGLYEQY
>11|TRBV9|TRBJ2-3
ASSVLATDTQY
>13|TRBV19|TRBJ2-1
ASSILDGTYNEQF
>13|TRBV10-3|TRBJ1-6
AISGGRDRHSPLH
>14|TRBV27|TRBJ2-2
ASRPGQGRTSGELF
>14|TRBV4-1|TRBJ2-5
ASSQSGLESRETQY
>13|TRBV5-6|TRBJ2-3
ASSSPGQGLDTQY
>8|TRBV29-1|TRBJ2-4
SVGEDIQY
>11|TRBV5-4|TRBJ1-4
ASSLVSDEKLF
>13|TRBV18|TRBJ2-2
ASSPSQGDTGELF
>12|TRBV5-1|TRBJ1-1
ASSLVGPNTEAF
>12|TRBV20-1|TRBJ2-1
SASRSGGTNEQF
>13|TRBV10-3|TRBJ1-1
ATTGTGSGNTEAF
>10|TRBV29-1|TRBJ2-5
SARNRGETQY
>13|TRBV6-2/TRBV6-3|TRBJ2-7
ASSRLAGGYYEQY
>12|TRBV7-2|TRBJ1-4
ASRLTPSNEKLF
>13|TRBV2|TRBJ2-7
ASSEPWGGNYEQY
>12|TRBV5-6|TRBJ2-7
ASALAGGPYEQY
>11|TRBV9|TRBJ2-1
ASSPGQINEQF
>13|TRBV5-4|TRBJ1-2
ASSTQGARGYGYT
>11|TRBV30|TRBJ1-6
AGSYRGPSPLH
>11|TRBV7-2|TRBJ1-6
ASSRDRGSPLH
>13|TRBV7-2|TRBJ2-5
ASSPTGTGTETQY
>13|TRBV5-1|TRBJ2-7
ASSLREASEDEQY
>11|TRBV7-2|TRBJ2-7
ASSLASGREQY
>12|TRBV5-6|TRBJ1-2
ASSADRGGYGYT
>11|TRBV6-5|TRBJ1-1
ASRMTGNTEAF
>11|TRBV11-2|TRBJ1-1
ASSLGGDTEAF
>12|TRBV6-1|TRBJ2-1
ASSELAGVPWQF
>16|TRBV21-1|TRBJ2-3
ASSVTSGEQVQEDTQY
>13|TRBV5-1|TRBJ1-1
ASSFGTGTNTEAF
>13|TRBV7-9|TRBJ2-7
ASSWLRGASYEQY
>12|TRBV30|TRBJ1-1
AWSPGRENTEAF
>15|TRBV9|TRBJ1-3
ASSVERQALAGNTIY
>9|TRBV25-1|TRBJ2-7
ASGTAYEQY
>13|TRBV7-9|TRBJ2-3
ASSSPGHGTDTQY
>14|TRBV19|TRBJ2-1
ASSINRGLAWNEQF
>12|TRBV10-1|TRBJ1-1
ASSEPRTSGEAF
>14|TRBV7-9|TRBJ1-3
ASSLGDRAAGNTIY
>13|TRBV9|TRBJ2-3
ASSLLGTASDTQY
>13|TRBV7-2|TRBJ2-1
ASSLVGGGAYEQF
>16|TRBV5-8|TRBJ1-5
ASSSHRGQRYSNQPQH
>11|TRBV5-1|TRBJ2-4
ASSPGQGNIQY
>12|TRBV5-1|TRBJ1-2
ASSLAGANYGYT
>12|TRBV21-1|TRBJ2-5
ASSSSREFKTQY
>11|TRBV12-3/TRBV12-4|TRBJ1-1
ASTIGGNTEAF
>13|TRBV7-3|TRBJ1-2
ASSSLQTGNYGYT